Following are 26 T cell receptor beta chains from one sample sequenced in a study of technical replicates of blood from four donors. Some clones are missing from TCRdb's copy, which holds only in-frame ones; the method was immunoSEQ multiplex PCR. The table shows about 97,000 clones, with about 95% occurring only once. The sample taken for sequencing was T cells isolated from PBMCs. Every receptor here comes from a human donor in good health.

This chain connects TRBV6-5 to TRBJ1-2, with D possibly being TRBD1 (5 bases). Trimming shortened V by 6 bases and J by 8 bases, and 16 bases separated the two germline ends. The CDR3 consists of 13 residues. Germline V gives CDR1 MNHEY, CDR2 SVGAGI. In nucleotides, the CDR3 is TGTGCCAGCAGATACACAGGCTCTTGGGGCTACACCTTC. Translation: CASRYTGSWGYTF.

The chain joins TRBV5-5 to TRBJ1-5; D is possibly TRBD1 (5 bases). This CDR3 is built from 16 residues. V lost 4 bases and J lost 5, with 19 bases in between. CDR1 SGHKS and CDR2 YYEKEE come from the germline V gene (reference sequence). The CDR3 region is CASSPDVDRNDQPQHF. The CDR3 DNA is TGTGCCAGCAGCCCGGACGTTGACAGAAATGATCAGCCCCAGCATTTT. The variable domain in full, with the rest retrieved from reference TRBV5-5 and TRBJ1-5, is DAGVTQSPTHLIKTRGQQVTLRCSPISGHKSVSWYQQVLGQGPQFIFQYYEKEERGRGNFPDRFSARQFPNYSSELNVNALLLGDSALYLCASSPDVDRNDQPQHFGDGTRLSIL.

V and J are TRBV5-1 and TRBJ2-5; the match to TRBD2 covers 7 bases. The CDR3 is 14 residues long. V shed 4 bases, J shed 1 base, and the junction held 4 bases outside the gene matches. The germline gives CDR1 SGHRS, CDR2 YFSETQ. CDR3 region: CASSPRGVQETQYF. The CDR3 region has the DNA TGCGCCAGCAGCCCCCGGGGGGTCCAAGAGACCCAGTACTTC. Filled out from reference TRBV5-1 and TRBJ2-5, the complete variable domain reads KAGVTQTPRYLIKTRGQQVTLSCSPISGHRSVSWYQQTPGQGLQFLFEYFSETQRNKGNFPGRFSGRQFSNSRSEMNVSTLELGDSALYLCASSPRGVQETQYFGPGTRLLVL.

The gene calls are TRBV6-5 and TRBJ2-7; possibly TRBD2 for D (5 bases). This CDR3 comprises 14 residues. Germline CDR1 is MNHEY and CDR2 is SVGAGI. Trimming left V 4 bases short and J 7 bases short, with 17 bases between. DNA for the CDR3: TGTGCCAGCAGTTCAACTAGAGCAAGTGGGGAGCAGTACTTC. Its translation is CASSSTRASGEQYF.

The chain has TRBV11-2 and TRBJ2-3; 11 nucleotides match TRBD2. Germline V gene lookup returns CDR1 SGHAT and CDR2 FQNNGV. The CDR3 is 15 residues long. Unmatched junction bases numbered 1, after V lost 3 bases and J lost 2 bases. The CDR3 DNA follows: TGTGCCAGCAGCTTTAGCGGGAGGGCCACAGATACGCAGTATTTT. It codes for CASSFSGRATDTQYF.

The rearrangement joins TRBV27 to TRBJ2-1; D is perhaps TRBD2 (6 bases). The CDR3 contains 16 residues. The germline CDR1 and CDR2 sequences are MNHEY and SMNVEV (reference sequence). Trimming pared 4 bases from V and 2 bases from J, leaving 15 bases between. The CDR3 reads CASSWGLQGPYNEQFF. The CDR3 region has the DNA TGTGCCAGCAGTTGGGGACTCCAAGGACCCTACAATGAGCAGTTCTTC.

Details on this clone: The germline gene is not matched at one end of the junction; a read error may be the cause. This sequence joins TRBV7-7 and TRBJ2-5; TRBD2 agrees at 8 bases. This CDR3 contains 14 residues. Germline V gives CDR1 SSHAT, CDR2 FNYEAQ (reference sequence). Written as DNA, the CDR3 is TGTGCTAGCAGCCTACCGGGGGGGCAAGAGACCCAGTACTTC. Translating it yields CASSLPGGQETQYF. Full variable domain (remainder filled in from reference TRBV7-7 and TRBJ2-5): GAGVSQSPRYKVTKRGQDVTLRCDPISSHATLYWYQQALGQGPEFLTYFNYEAQPDKSGLPSDRFSAERPEGSISTLTIQRTEQRDSAMYRCASSLPGGQETQYFGPGTRLLVL.

V usage is TRBV7-2 and J usage is TRBJ2-1, with 9 bases aligning to TRBD1. The ends lost 1 base at V and 5 bases at J; junction bases unmatched: 3. The CDR3 covers 15 residues. CDR1 is SGHTA and CDR2 is FQGNSA in the germline V gene. CDR3 loop: CASSLDRGRHNEQFF. In nucleotides, the CDR3 is TGTGCCAGCAGCTTAGACAGGGGGCGCCACAATGAGCAGTTCTTC.

J is TRBJ1-1 and V is TRBV5-1; the D gene is possibly TRBD1 (5 bases). The CDR3 covers 14 residues. Trimming removed 0 bases at V and 4 bases at J, with 10 bases between. The germline gives CDR1 SGHRS, CDR2 YFSETQ. In DNA, the CDR3 is TGCGCCAGCAGCTTGGCCGGGGGACCCACTGAAGCTTTCTTT. Its protein is CASSLAGGPTEAFF. Full variable domain (remainder filled in from reference TRBV5-1 and TRBJ1-1): KAGVTQTPRYLIKTRGQQVTLSCSPISGHRSVSWYQQTPGQGLQFLFEYFSETQRNKGNFPGRFSGRQFSNSRSEMNVSTLELGDSALYLCASSLAGGPTEAFFGQGTRLTVV.

This chain joins TRBV5-6 and TRBJ2-2; D remains unclear. Per germline, CDR1 SGHDT and CDR2 YYEEEE. This CDR3 is 15 amino acids long. V lost 2 bases and J lost 6, with 14 bases in between. The CDR3 loop is CASSLKLSYPGELFF. CDR3 in DNA: TGTGCCAGCAGCTTAAAACTTTCTTACCCCGGGGAGCTGTTTTTT.

This chain connects TRBV10-3 to TRBJ2-1, with 7 bases matching TRBD1. CDR3 length equals 11 residues. J gave up 12 bases and V 3 bases, and 2 bases lay outside the gene matches. The germline V gene has CDR1 ENHRY and CDR2 SYGVKD. The DNA for the CDR3 is TGTGCCATCAGTGAAGGGGGCAGGCAGTTCTTC. This codes for CAISEGGRQFF.

The V gene is TRBV6-5, the J gene TRBJ2-7; D remains unclear. This CDR3 comprises 13 residues. Germline V gene data show CDR1 as MNHEY and CDR2 as SVGAGI. Trimming took off 2 bases at V and 3 bases at J, with 8 bases between the two ends. The CDR3 sequence: CASSYHPGYEQYF. The CDR3 nucleotides are TGTGCCAGCAGTTACCATCCGGGCTACGAGCAGTACTTC.

The chain links TRBV21-1 to TRBJ2-3; no DNA check was done on the table's D call, TRBD2. TRBV21-1 is an annotated pseudogene. This CDR3 is 14 amino acids long. The CDR3 spells CASSVNRPGDTQYF. The CDR3 coding sequence is TGTGCCAGCAGCGTAAATCGACCGGGAGATACGCAGTATTTT.

The sample holds one count of this clone. The chain recombines TRBV18 with TRBJ2-7; D is undetermined. This CDR3 is built from 14 residues. Per germline, CDR1 KGHSH and CDR2 LQKENI. V lost 5 bases and J lost 0, with 11 bases in between. The CDR3 DNA sequence: TGTGCCAGCTCAGAGCTAGGTATCTCCTACGAGCAGTACTTC. This encodes CASSELGISYEQYF.

The V call is TRBV4-3, the J call TRBJ2-5; 9 positions match TRBD2. The V segment lost 0 bases and the J segment 3 bases; nucleotides outside the gene matches: 5. Germline V gene data show CDR1 as LGHNA and CDR2 as YSLEER. This CDR3 spans 16 amino acids. CDR3 in amino acids: CASSQDLAGAEETQYF. The CDR3 DNA is TGCGCCAGCAGCCAAGATTTAGCGGGAGCGGAAGAGACCCAGTACTTC.

The rearrangement links TRBV30 to TRBJ2-7; the match to TRBD1 covers 9 bases. This CDR3 spans 13 amino acids. Germline CDR1 GTSNPN, CDR2 SVGIG (reference sequence). With 7 bases clipped from V and 1 base from J, the junction kept 5 bases outside the gene matches. Here the CDR3 reads CASWDRDSYEQYF. The DNA for the CDR3 is TGTGCCTCCTGGGACAGGGATTCCTACGAGCAGTACTTC.

This chain uses TRBV5-1 with TRBJ2-1; D perhaps matches TRBD1 (6 bases). The V gene's germline CDR1 is SGHRS and CDR2 YFSETQ. The CDR3 loop spans 14 amino acids. Trimming shortened V by 3 bases and J by 7 bases, and 14 bases separated the two germline ends. The CDR3 spells CASSYQRTANEQFF. The CDR3 DNA is TGCGCCAGCAGCTATCAGAGGACAGCTAATGAGCAGTTCTTC.

This chain uses TRBV11-2 with TRBJ2-5; weak D call: TRBD2 (5 bases). V lost 3 bases, J lost 5 bases, and 16 bases lay in between. This CDR3 comprises 15 residues. Germline V gives CDR1 SGHAT, CDR2 FQNNGV. The CDR3 nucleotides are TGTGCCAGCAGCTTTGGAGACTACCTTCGGGAGACCCAGTACTTC. This gives the protein CASSFGDYLRETQYF.

This clone was detected only once. The gene calls are TRBV7-3 and TRBJ2-5; D perhaps matches TRBD1 (6 bases). Trimming pared 4 bases from V and 5 bases from J, leaving 11 bases between. The germline V gene has CDR1 SGHTA and CDR2 FQGTGA. This CDR3 has 13 residues. This CDR3 is CASSSGQMETQYF. The CDR3 DNA follows: TGTGCCAGCAGCTCCGGACAGATGGAGACCCAGTACTTC.

The rearrangement joins TRBV6-5 to TRBJ2-1; TRBD2 agrees at 9 bases. The CDR3 runs to 16 residues. CDR1 and CDR2 (germline): MNHEY, SVGAGI. Germline trimming cut 0 bases from V and 4 bases from J; bases unmatched to any gene: 4. The CDR3 bases are TGTGCCAGCAGTTACTCTGAGCGGGAGGAGTACAATGAGCAGTTCTTC. Translated: CASSYSEREEYNEQFF.

The chain is built from TRBV18 and TRBJ2-3, with 8 bases aligning to TRBD1. The CDR3 is 14 amino acids. Germline-derived CDR1 and CDR2 are KGHSH and LQKENI. After removal of 5 bases from V and 1 base from J, the junction contained 2 bases not matched to a gene. In nucleotides, the CDR3 is TGTGCCAGCTCAGGACAGGGTGGCACAGATACGCAGTATTTT. Protein: CASSGQGGTDTQYF.

The CDR3 nucleotides are TGTGCCAGCAGTGAATATTCCTTCTCTAGCAATCAGCCCCAGCATTTT. It codes for CASSEYSFSSNQPQHF. The chain combines TRBV6-1 with TRBJ1-5; the D is unclear. The CDR3 totals 16 residues. V was trimmed by 2 bases and J by 0 bases, leaving 11 bases between them. Looked up from germline, CDR1 is MNHNS and CDR2 is SASEGT.

The chain combines TRBV10-1 with TRBJ2-1, with D unresolved. The CDR3 consists of 12 residues. Germline values: CDR1 WNHNN, CDR2 SYGVQD (reference sequence). Trimming left V 2 bases short and J 6 bases short, with 5 bases between. The CDR3 nucleotides are TGCGCCAGCAGTGAGAACAGCAATGAGCAGTTCTTC. It specifies CASSENSNEQFF.

The V and J genes are TRBV7-2 and TRBJ1-1; D is unresolved. CDR1 SGHTA and CDR2 FQGNSA come from the germline V gene. V lost 5 bases, J lost 1 base, and 8 bases lay in between. CDR3 length: 13 residues. This chain's CDR3 is CASSLTRNTEAFF. The CDR3 nucleotides read TGTGCCAGCAGCCTGACACGGAACACTGAAGCTTTCTTT.

J is TRBJ2-7 and V is TRBV9, with TRBD1 identical over 7 bases. The CDR3 is made up of 14 amino acids. From germline, CDR1 is SGDLS and CDR2 YYNGEE. Germline trimming cut 0 bases from V and 4 bases from J; bases unmatched to any gene: 4. The chain's CDR3 is CASSVVPGGYEQYF. For the CDR3, the DNA is TGTGCCAGCAGCGTAGTCCCAGGGGGATACGAGCAGTACTTC.

The DNA of the CDR3 is TGTGCCAGCAGCTTATCTGGGAGCACCGGGGAGCTGTTTTTT. Protein product: CASSLSGSTGELFF. The chain carries TRBV11-3 and TRBJ2-2, with a possible D match to TRBD2 (5 bases). V was clipped by 2 bases and J by 4 bases, with 8 bases between them. The CDR3 is 14 residues long. Germline CDR1 and CDR2: SGHNT and YENEEA. The full variable domain, its missing parts supplied by reference TRBV11-3 and TRBJ2-2, is EAGVVQSPRYKIIEKKQPVAFWCNPISGHNTLYWYLQNLGQGPELLIRYENEEAVDDSQLPKDRFSAERLKGVDSTLKIQPAELGDSAVYLCASSLSGSTGELFFGEGSRLTVL.